The 24 T cell receptor beta chains below were found in one sample sequenced in a study of blood T cell repertoires in COVID-19. The assay was immunoSEQ multiplex PCR, and TCRdb's table has in-frame clones only and misses some. The sample lists fewer than 150,000 clones, roughly 90% occurring once. Sequences were obtained from peripheral blood. Source of these receptors: a man aged 50-59 years with active or convalescent COVID-19.

The CDR3 spells CASSPPRQALQYF. CDR3 DNA: TGTGCCAGCTCACCACCGAGACAGGCCCTGCAGTACTTC. V is TRBV18 and J is TRBJ2-7, with TRBD1 as a possible D gene (6 bases). The CDR3 contains 13 residues. Germline V gene sequence: CDR1 KGHSH, CDR2 LQKENI. V was clipped by 0 bases and J by 9 bases, with 12 bases between them. Based on the CDR3 plus reference TRBV18 and TRBJ2-7, the full variable domain is NAGVMQNPRHLVRRRGQEARLRCSPMKGHSHVYWYRQLPEEGLKFMVYLQKENIIDESGMPKERFSAEFPKEGPSILRIQQVVRGDSAAYFCASSPPRQALQYFGPGTRLTVT.

The genes are TRBV15 and TRBJ2-1; TRBD1 matches 12 bases. V lost 2 bases and J lost 4; bases outside the gene matches: 3. The CDR3 totals 16 residues. Germline V CDR1 and CDR2: LNHNV, YYDKDF (reference sequence). CDR3 coding DNA: TGTGCCACCAGCAGAAGGGACAGGGGGCTATACAATGAGCAGTTCTTC. Protein sequence: CATSRRDRGLYNEQFF.

This clone turned up a few times. V and J are TRBV5-4 and TRBJ2-3; 7 nucleotides line up with TRBD1. CDR3 length: 15 residues. CDR1 is SGHNT and CDR2 is YYREEE in the germline V gene (reference sequence). V shed 2 bases, J shed 2 bases, and the junction held 5 bases outside the gene matches. CDR3 in DNA: TGTGCCAGCAGCTTCCCACAGGGGCTCACAGATACGCAGTATTTT. Protein product: CASSFPQGLTDTQYF.

The chain combines TRBV23-1 with TRBJ1-1; D not resolved. TRBV23-1 is noted as an ORF with a role that remains uncertain. V was trimmed by 8 bases and J by 1 base, leaving 8 bases between them. This CDR3 has 12 amino acids. CDR3: CASSTENTEAFF. In nucleotides, the CDR3 is TGCGCCAGCTCTACAGAGAACACTGAAGCTTTCTTT.

The chain uses TRBV28 and TRBJ1-2, with 9 bases that match TRBD1. The CDR3 sequence is 12 residues long. Germline-derived CDR1 and CDR2 are MDHEN and SYDVKM. V lost 6 bases and J lost 7; bases outside the gene matches: 3. The CDR3 DNA sequence: TGTGCCAGCAGAACAGGGGGCTTTGGCTACACCTTC. It encodes CASRTGGFGYTF.

The rearrangement links TRBV7-9 to TRBJ1-5; 7 bases map to TRBD1. V was clipped by 5 bases and J by 2 bases; unmatched bases: 0. This CDR3 has 13 residues. Germline lookup yields CDR1 SEHNR and CDR2 FQNEAQ (reference sequence). This chain's CDR3 is CASSTGGNQPQHF. The DNA for the CDR3 is TGTGCCAGCAGCACAGGGGGCAATCAGCCCCAGCATTTT.

The chain uses TRBV5-1 and TRBJ1-5; D remains unclear. The CDR3 consists of 16 residues. Germline V gives CDR1 SGHRS, CDR2 YFSETQ. V lost 0 bases to trimming and J lost 1 base, with 11 bases between them. CDR3 protein: CASSLGPAGSNQPQHF. The CDR3 coding sequence is TGCGCCAGCAGCTTGGGGCCTGCGGGAAGCAATCAGCCCCAGCATTTT. The full variable domain, in which reference TRBV5-1 and TRBJ1-5 provide the parts outside the CDR3, is KAGVTQTPRYLIKTRGQQVTLSCSPISGHRSVSWYQQTPGQGLQFLFEYFSETQRNKGNFPGRFSGRQFSNSRSEMNVSTLELGDSALYLCASSLGPAGSNQPQHFGDGTRLSIL.

The chain recombines TRBV7-9 with TRBJ2-1; 16 bases are a match to TRBD2. J gave up 8 bases and V 8 bases, and 6 bases lay outside the gene matches. This CDR3 has 15 residues. Germline V gene data show CDR1 as SEHNR and CDR2 as FQNEAQ (reference sequence). The DNA of the CDR3 is TGTGCCAGCTCGGGACTAGCGGGAGGGCCGTATGAGCAGTTCTTC. Protein sequence: CASSGLAGGPYEQFF.

The CDR3 sequence is CASSYSIPLYRRQYF. CDR3 bases: TGTGCCAGCAGTTACTCGATCCCCCTCTACCGGAGGCAGTACTTC. The chain recombines TRBV6-5 with TRBJ2-7; the D is unclear. Per the germline V gene, CDR1 is MNHEY and CDR2 is SVGAGI. The length of the CDR3 is 15 residues. V was shortened by 0 bases and J by 9 bases, with 18 bases between the two germline ends.

DNA of the CDR3: TGCGCCAGCAGAACCCGGGACAGGGGGCGGACCGGGGAGCTGTTTTTT. The encoded protein is CASRTRDRGRTGELFF. The chain recombines TRBV10-2 with TRBJ2-2; 12 bases line up with TRBD1. The CDR3 is made up of 16 amino acids. J gave up 5 bases and V 6 bases, and 7 bases lay outside the gene matches. The germline V gene has CDR1 WSHSY and CDR2 SAAADI.

The chain links TRBV30 to TRBJ2-7; 9 nucleotides line up with TRBD1. Germline V gives CDR1 GTSNPN, CDR2 SVGIG (reference sequence). The CDR3 covers 15 residues. The V and J ends lost 0 bases and 4 bases, in that order; junction bases with no gene match: 7. The CDR3 sequence: CAWSVGTGLIYEQYF. The CDR3 nucleotides read TGTGCCTGGAGTGTCGGGACAGGGCTAATTTACGAGCAGTACTTC.

V gene TRBV28 combines with J gene TRBJ1-5, with TRBD1 matching 7 bases. Germline V CDR1 and CDR2: MDHEN, SYDVKM. CDR3 length equals 15 residues. V lost 6 bases and J lost 4; bases outside the gene matches: 9. The CDR3 nucleotides read TGTGCCAGCAGACGCGCCGGGACAGATAATCAGCCCCAGCATTTT. Protein product: CASRRAGTDNQPQHF.

This clone has just one count. The chain couples TRBV7-5 to TRBJ1-5. TRBV7-5 is flagged as a pseudogene. The CDR3 spans 17 residues. DNA of the CDR3: TGTGCCAAAGAGCTGAGAGGGTTAGGTTATGGCAATCAGCCCCAGCATTTT. As protein: CAKELRGLGYGNQPQHF.

The chain has TRBV5-6 and TRBJ2-5, with 7 nucleotides matching TRBD2. Germline V lookup: CDR1 SGHDT, CDR2 YYEEEE. This CDR3 is 16 amino acids long. Trimming removed 0 bases from V and 5 bases from J; junction bases left unmatched: 10. For the CDR3, the DNA is TGTGCCAGCAGCTTGGAGCGGGGTGGGACTGGGGAGACCCAGTACTTC. Translation gives CASSLERGGTGETQYF.

This chain joins TRBV6-2 or TRBV6-3 and TRBJ2-7; a possible D gene is TRBD1 (6 bases). V was pared by 2 bases and J by 4 bases, with 9 bases between. CDR3 length: 13 amino acids. The germline gives CDR1 MNHEY, CDR2 SVGEGT. CDR3 in amino acids: CASSYGQPYEQYF. Here the CDR3 DNA reads TGTGCCAGCAGTTACGGACAGCCATACGAGCAGTACTTC.

The chain uses TRBV29-1 and TRBJ2-7; TRBD1 agrees at 9 bases. CDR1 SQVTM and CDR2 ANQGSEA come from the germline V gene. The CDR3 is 14 residues long. The ends lost 7 bases at V and 4 bases at J; junction bases unmatched: 11. This chain's CDR3 is CSACDGDRAYEQYF. DNA for the CDR3: TGCAGCGCCTGCGATGGGGACAGGGCTTACGAGCAGTACTTC.

J is TRBJ2-1 and V is TRBV18, with TRBD1 matching over 10 bases. Trimming cost V 4 bases and J 7 bases; bases outside gene matches: 7. CDR3 length: 15 residues. Looked up from germline, CDR1 is KGHSH and CDR2 is LQKENI. This chain's CDR3 is CASSRPGTGVNEQFF. For the CDR3, the DNA is TGTGCCAGCTCACGCCCCGGGACAGGGGTAAATGAGCAGTTCTTC.

The chain couples TRBV9 to TRBJ2-7; TRBD1 matches at 9 bases. This CDR3 comprises 16 residues. Germline loops: CDR1 SGDLS, CDR2 YYNGEE. Losses at the gene ends were 3 bases for V and 2 bases for J; bases not matched to a gene: 9. In nucleotides, the CDR3 is TGTGCCAGCAGCGCGGACAGGGGTCCCGGCGCCTACGAGCAGTACTTC. Protein product: CASSADRGPGAYEQYF.

The V and J genes are TRBV27 and TRBJ1-1, with D possibly being TRBD1 (5 bases). This CDR3 is built from 11 residues. Germline lookup yields CDR1 MNHEY and CDR2 SMNVEV (reference sequence). Deletions cut 10 bases from V and 8 bases from J, with 14 bases between. The chain's CDR3 is CATETRGEAFF. The CDR3 DNA is TGTGCCACCGAAACCCGGGGGGAAGCTTTCTTT.

The chain employs TRBV30 and TRBJ2-1; 9 nucleotides agree with TRBD2. Trimming at V came to 2 bases and at J to 8 bases, leaving 16 bases not matched to a gene. Looked up from germline, CDR1 is GTSNPN and CDR2 is SVGIG (reference sequence). This CDR3 has 17 residues. DNA of the CDR3: TGTGCCTGGAGTCTCCCTAGACTAGCGGATATAAAGGATGAGCAGTTCTTC. Translating it yields CAWSLPRLADIKDEQFF.

This clone was picked up one time. This chain connects TRBV30 to TRBJ1-1; D gene unclear. Germline assignment: CDR1 GTSNPN and CDR2 SVGIG (reference sequence). The CDR3 runs 12 residues. V lost 7 bases to trimming and J lost 6 bases, with 15 bases between them. Written as DNA, the CDR3 is TGTGCCTCGAAGGCAGACATCGCTGAAGCTTTCTTT. Translating gives CASKADIAEAFF.

The chain has TRBV24-1 and TRBJ2-3, with 12 bases matching TRBD2. In germline, CDR1 is KGHDR, CDR2 SFDVKD. This CDR3 spans 16 amino acids. Unmatched junction bases numbered 6, after V lost 4 bases and J lost 5 bases. CDR3 bases: TGTGCCACCAGTGACAGACTAGCGGGAGCCTTAGATACGCAGTATTTT. Protein product: CATSDRLAGALDTQYF.

The chain uses TRBV10-3 and TRBJ2-7; D ambiguous. CDR1 ENHRY and CDR2 SYGVKD come from the germline V gene. V was trimmed by 5 bases and J by 3 bases, leaving 5 bases between them. The CDR3 totals 11 residues. CDR3 loop: CAISSSYEQYF. The CDR3 DNA reads TGTGCCATCAGTAGTAGCTACGAGCAGTACTTC.

V usage is TRBV7-8 and J usage is TRBJ2-5; 9 bases map to TRBD2. V was clipped by 5 bases and J by 6 bases; unmatched bases: 10. The CDR3 covers 15 residues. Per germline, CDR1 SGHVS and CDR2 FQNEAQ. CDR3 nucleotide sequence: TGTGCCAGCAGCCCGGCGGGAGGGATTCAAAAGACCCAGTACTTC. Protein product: CASSPAGGIQKTQYF.